A selection of T cell receptor beta chains follows, all from one sample in a study of PD-1 blockade in classical Hodgkin lymphoma. Here immunoSEQ multiplex PCR was the method, and the copy in TCRdb shows in-frame clones only, minus some. The table has some 13,000 clones, around 86% seen once; the top ten hold approximately 35%. Specimen: peripheral blood mononuclear cells (PBMCs), collected at baseline. These receptors all stem from a human donor with classical Hodgkin lymphoma. Each CDR3 is given without its conserved first and last residue.

TRBV5-7 | ASTPWWGGPNEQF
TRBV11-2 | ASSLGTAGNTIY
TRBV7-6 | ASSSARHQPQH
TRBV27 | ASSPRDTRNSPLH
TRBV7-9 | ASSFLQGRRAF
TRBV27 | ASSPLGPEGQF
TRBV6-1 | ASVPLRSGANVLT
TRBV6-5 | ASSKGVSPETQY
TRBV10-1 | ASSESYRGSKETQY
TRBV13 | ASSLAGVNYGYT
TRBV6-6 | ASSYSGGNQPQH
TRBV2 | ASSSGRAYEQY
TRBV5-1 | ASSFGTNVAGYEQY
TRBV29-1 | SAPDRANTEAF
TRBV15 | ATSLTWTVGLRPNSSGITDTQY